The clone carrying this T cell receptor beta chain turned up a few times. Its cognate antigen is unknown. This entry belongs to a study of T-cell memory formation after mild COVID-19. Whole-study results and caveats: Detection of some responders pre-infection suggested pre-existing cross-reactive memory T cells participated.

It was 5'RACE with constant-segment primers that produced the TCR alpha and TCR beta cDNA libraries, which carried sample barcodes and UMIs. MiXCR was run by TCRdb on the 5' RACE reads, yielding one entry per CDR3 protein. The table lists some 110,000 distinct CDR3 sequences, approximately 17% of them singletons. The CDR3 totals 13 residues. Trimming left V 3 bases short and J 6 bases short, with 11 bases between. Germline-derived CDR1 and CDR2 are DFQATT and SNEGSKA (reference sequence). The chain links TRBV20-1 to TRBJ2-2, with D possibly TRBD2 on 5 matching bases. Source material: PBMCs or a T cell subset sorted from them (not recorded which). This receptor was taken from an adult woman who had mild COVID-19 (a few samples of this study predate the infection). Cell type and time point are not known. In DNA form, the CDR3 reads TGCAGTGCTAGGGAAGAGGGCGCCGGGGAGCTGTTTTTT. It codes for CSAREEGAGELFF.